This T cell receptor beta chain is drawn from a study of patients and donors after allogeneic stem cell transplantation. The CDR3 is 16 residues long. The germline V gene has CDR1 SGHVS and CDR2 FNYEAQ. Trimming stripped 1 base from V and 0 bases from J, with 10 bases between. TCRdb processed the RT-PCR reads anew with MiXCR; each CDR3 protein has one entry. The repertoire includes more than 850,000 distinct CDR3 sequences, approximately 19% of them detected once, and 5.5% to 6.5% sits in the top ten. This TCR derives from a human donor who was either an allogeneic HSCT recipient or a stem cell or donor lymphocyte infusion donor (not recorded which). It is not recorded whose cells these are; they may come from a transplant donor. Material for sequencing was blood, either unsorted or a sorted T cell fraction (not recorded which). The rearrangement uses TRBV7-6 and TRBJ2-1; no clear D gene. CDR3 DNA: TGTGCCAGCAGCTTAGGGTGGGGTTTCTCCTACAATGAGCAGTTCTTC. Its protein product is CASSLGWGFSYNEQFF.